The next 22 T cell receptor beta chains were all read from a single sample in a study of blood T cell repertoires in COVID-19. The data were produced by immunoSEQ multiplex PCR, yet TCRdb's version contains in-frame clones alone and is incomplete. The data show around 95,000 clones, with about 83% seen just once and about 13% held by the top ten. Sequenced sample: peripheral blood. The source is a human donor in a cohort sampled during active COVID-19.

The CDR3 sequence: CASSGGQEWTEAFF. The CDR3 DNA reads TGCGCCAGCAGCGGGGGCCAAGAATGGACTGAAGCTTTCTTT. This rearrangement joins TRBV5-1 to TRBJ1-1, with D possibly matching TRBD1 (6 bases). CDR1 is SGHRS, CDR2 YFSETQ, per germline. This CDR3 is built from 14 residues. V lost 4 bases to trimming and J lost 5 bases, with 15 bases between them.

The rearrangement links TRBV9 to TRBJ2-5; D is uncertain. Germline V gives CDR1 SGDLS, CDR2 YYNGEE. The CDR3 loop spans 14 amino acids. Trimming left V 0 bases short and J 5 bases short, with 11 bases between. The CDR3 sequence: CASSVGAFLETQYF. The DNA of the CDR3 is TGTGCCAGCAGCGTAGGAGCATTCCTGGAGACCCAGTACTTC.

The CDR3 spells CASSRGQGITEAFF. The DNA for the CDR3 is TGCGCCAGCAGCCGCGGACAGGGGATTACTGAAGCTTTCTTT. The chain uses TRBV4-3 and TRBJ1-1; 9 bases match TRBD1. The germline V gene has CDR1 LGHNA and CDR2 YSLEER. V was pared by 4 bases and J by 5 bases, with 5 bases of the junction left unmatched. This CDR3 region has 14 residues.

V usage is TRBV5-4 and J usage is TRBJ2-1, with TRBD2 matching 7 bases. The length of the CDR3 is 15 residues. Germline V lookup: CDR1 SGHNT, CDR2 YYREEE (reference sequence). The V gene end was trimmed by 4 bases and the J gene end by 0 bases; junction bases not matched to a gene: 4. The CDR3 sequence is CASSGSGYSYNEQFF. The CDR3 coding sequence is TGTGCCAGCAGCGGTAGCGGGTACTCCTACAATGAGCAGTTCTTC.

The chain carries TRBV7-8 and TRBJ2-1; a weak D match, TRBD1 (6 bases). The ends were cut back, 6 bases at V and 7 bases at J, with 22 bases in the middle. Germline V CDR1 and CDR2: SGHVS, FQNEAQ. This CDR3 is 16 amino acids long. This CDR3 is CASSFSRVWGTNEQFF. The DNA for the CDR3 is TGTGCCAGCAGTTTTTCTCGGGTCTGGGGGACAAATGAGCAGTTCTTC.

The rearrangement joins TRBV6-2 or TRBV6-3 to TRBJ1-1; maybe TRBD1 (5 bases). V was shortened by 4 bases and J by 0 bases, with 12 bases between the two germline ends. The germline CDR1 and CDR2 sequences are MNHEY and SVGEGT. The CDR3 sequence is 15 residues long. CDR3: CASSSGGAMNTEAFF. The CDR3 DNA is TGTGCCAGCAGTTCGGGGGGAGCCATGAACACTGAAGCTTTCTTT.

The chain is built from TRBV6-5 and TRBJ2-2; 7 bases are shared with TRBD2. The CDR3 is made up of 16 amino acids. CDR1 is MNHEY and CDR2 is SVGAGI in the germline V gene. Trimming took 2 bases from V and 7 from J; bases not matched to a gene: 10. The CDR3 DNA sequence: TGTGCCAGCAGTTACCGGCGACCCGGGAGGAACGGGGAGCTGTTTTTT. Amino acids: CASSYRRPGRNGELFF.

J is TRBJ1-5 and V is TRBV19; unclear D gene. CDR3 length: 14 amino acids. V gave up 11 bases and J gave up 0 bases, with 14 bases separating them. CDR1 and CDR2 from the germline V gene are LNHDA and SQIVND (reference sequence). The CDR3 coding sequence is TGTGCCGGCTCGCGACTCCTTAGCAATCAGCCCCAGCATTTT. Protein product: CAGSRLLSNQPQHF.

The gene calls are TRBV18 and TRBJ2-3; 8 positions match TRBD2. The germline V gene encodes CDR1 KGHSH and CDR2 LQKENI. CDR3 length: 17 amino acids. The V gene end was trimmed by 0 bases and the J gene end by 2 bases; junction bases not matched to a gene: 7. CDR3 DNA: TGTGCCAGCTCACCACCGAGCCGGGGGGGTACCACAGATACGCAGTATTTT. Protein sequence: CASSPPSRGGTTDTQYF.

This chain connects TRBV9 to TRBJ1-1; D may be TRBD1 (5 bases). This CDR3 is 15 amino acids long. V lost 0 bases and J 5 bases, leaving 14 bases between the germline ends. Germline values: CDR1 SGDLS, CDR2 YYNGEE. The CDR3 reads CASSVVGGSGTEAFF. In nucleotides, the CDR3 is TGTGCCAGCAGCGTAGTGGGGGGAAGCGGTACTGAAGCTTTCTTT.

The chain carries TRBV6-2 or TRBV6-3 and TRBJ2-7, with 9 bases fitting TRBD1. The V gene's germline CDR1 is MNHEY and CDR2 SVGEGT. The CDR3 sequence is 16 residues long. V lost 5 bases and J lost 1; bases outside the gene matches: 9. As DNA, the CDR3 is TGTGCCAGCAGTGATCTAGGACAGGGGCCTTCCTACGAGCAGTACTTC. It translates to CASSDLGQGPSYEQYF.

This chain connects TRBV28 to TRBJ1-1; 7 bases match TRBD1. V shed 5 bases, J shed 5 bases, and the junction held 8 bases outside the gene matches. From germline, CDR1 is MDHEN and CDR2 SYDVKM. The CDR3 covers 14 residues. The CDR3: CASSTLTGRTEAFF. The CDR3 region has the DNA TGTGCCAGCAGTACGCTGACAGGGCGTACTGAAGCTTTCTTT.

For the CDR3, the DNA is TGTGCCAGCAGCTTAAATAGCGGGGGGGCCGGAGAGACCCAGTACTTC. Its protein is CASSLNSGGAGETQYF. The genes are TRBV7-2 and TRBJ2-5, with TRBD2 matching 11 bases. J gave up 4 bases and V 2 bases, and 6 bases lay outside the gene matches. CDR1 and CDR2 from the germline V gene are SGHTA and FQGNSA. The CDR3 is made up of 16 amino acids.

The V and J genes are TRBV7-2 and TRBJ1-1; no firm D call. Trimming removed 2 bases at V and 1 base at J, with 5 bases between. The CDR3 has 13 amino acids. CDR1 is SGHTA and CDR2 is FQGNSA in the germline V gene. The CDR3 reads CASSLSRNTEAFF. CDR3 nucleotide sequence: TGTGCCAGCAGCTTATCGAGGAACACTGAAGCTTTCTTT. The full variable domain, completed using reference TRBV7-2 and TRBJ1-1, is GAGVSQSPSNKVTEKGKDVELRCDPISGHTALYWYRQSLGQGLEFLIYFQGNSAPDKSGLPSDRFSAERTGGSVSTLTIQRTQQEDSAVYLCASSLSRNTEAFFGQGTRLTVV.

V is TRBV13 and J is TRBJ1-2; 7 nucleotides line up with TRBD1. The CDR3 extends over 15 amino acids. The germline CDR1 and CDR2 sequences are PRHDT and FYEKMQ (reference sequence). J lost 4 bases, V lost 0 bases, and 5 bases had no gene match. As DNA, the CDR3 is TGTGCCAGCAGCTTAGGACGGGGACAGTCCTATGGCTACACCTTC. Translating gives CASSLGRGQSYGYTF. The variable domain in full, completed from reference TRBV13 and TRBJ1-2, reads AAGVIQSPRHLIKEKRETATLKCYPIPRHDTVYWYQQGPGQDPQFLISFYEKMQSDKGSIPDRFSAQQFSDYHSELNMSSLELGDSALYFCASSLGRGQSYGYTFGSGTRLTVV.

The chain links TRBV19 to TRBJ1-6; maybe TRBD1 (5 bases). The CDR3 is made up of 14 amino acids. Germline assignment: CDR1 LNHDA and CDR2 SQIVND (reference sequence). The germline V and J ends were trimmed by 7 bases and 0 bases, with 7 bases remaining between them. The CDR3 loop is CASNGGSYNSPLHF. CDR3 DNA sequence: TGTGCCAGTAACGGGGGCTCCTATAATTCACCCCTCCACTTT.

The table lists this clone with a few counts. This chain uses TRBV30 with TRBJ1-2; TRBD1 might be the D (6 bases). The CDR3 has 13 residues. From germline, CDR1 is GTSNPN and CDR2 SVGIG (reference sequence). Trimming shortened V by 2 bases and J by 7 bases, and 14 bases separated the two germline ends. CDR3 loop: CAWSSGGAGGYTF. The CDR3 DNA sequence: TGTGCCTGGAGTAGCGGGGGGGCTGGTGGCTACACCTTC.

The V call is TRBV21-1, the J call TRBJ2-7; the listed D gene, TRBD1, was not tested against the DNA. TRBV21-1 counts as a pseudogene. The CDR3 sequence is 14 residues long. The chain's CDR3 is CASSRRTGGNEQYF. The CDR3 coding sequence is TGTGCCAGCAGCAGAAGGACAGGGGGCAACGAGCAGTACTTC.

This clone was found once. This chain connects TRBV27 to TRBJ2-7, with 10 nucleotides matching TRBD1. V shed 4 bases and J 7 bases; nucleotides not matched to a gene: 7. This CDR3 has 14 amino acids. Per the germline V gene, CDR1 is MNHEY and CDR2 is SMNVEV (reference sequence). CDR3 residues: CASSSGTGVREQYF. The CDR3 DNA sequence: TGTGCCAGCAGTTCCGGGACAGGGGTGCGAGAGCAGTACTTC.

The chain combines TRBV7-2 with TRBJ1-5, with D possibly TRBD1 on 5 matching bases. Trimming removed 3 bases from V and 0 bases from J, with 12 bases in between. This CDR3 spans 16 amino acids. From germline, CDR1 is SGHTA and CDR2 FQGNSA. The CDR3 loop is CASSLTADLSNQPQHF. CDR3 DNA sequence: TGTGCCAGCAGCTTGACAGCAGACCTTAGCAATCAGCCCCAGCATTTT.

The chain links TRBV7-2 to TRBJ2-7; 11 nucleotides agree with TRBD2. Germline lookup yields CDR1 SGHTA and CDR2 FQGNSA. V lost 6 bases to trimming and J lost 7 bases; unmatched junction nucleotides: 8. The CDR3 is 14 residues long. The CDR3 nucleotides read TGTGCCAGCAGAGCCGGGACTAGCGGTGGAGAGCAGTACTTC. This encodes CASRAGTSGGEQYF.

The chain is built from TRBV18 and TRBJ1-2; the D gene is possibly TRBD1 (5 bases). There are 14 residues in the CDR3. Per germline, CDR1 KGHSH and CDR2 LQKENI. V dropped 3 bases and J dropped 3 bases, with 11 bases sitting between them. Written as DNA, the CDR3 is TGTGCCAGCTCACCTCTGGGAGGGGACTATGGCTACACCTTC. Its protein product is CASSPLGGDYGYTF. Together with reference TRBV18 and TRBJ1-2, the CDR3 gives the full variable domain: NAGVMQNPRHLVRRRGQEARLRCSPMKGHSHVYWYRQLPEEGLKFMVYLQKENIIDESGMPKERFSAEFPKEGPSILRIQQVVRGDSAAYFCASSPLGGDYGYTFGSGTRLTVV.